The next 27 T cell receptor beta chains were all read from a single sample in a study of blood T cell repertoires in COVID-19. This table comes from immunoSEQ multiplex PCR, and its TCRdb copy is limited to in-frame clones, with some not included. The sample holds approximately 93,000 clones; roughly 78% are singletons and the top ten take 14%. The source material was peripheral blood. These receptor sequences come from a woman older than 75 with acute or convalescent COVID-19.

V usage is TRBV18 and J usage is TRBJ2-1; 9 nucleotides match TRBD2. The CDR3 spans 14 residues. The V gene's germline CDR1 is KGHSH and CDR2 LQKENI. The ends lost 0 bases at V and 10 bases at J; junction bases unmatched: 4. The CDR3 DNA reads TGTGCCAGCTCACCACCCACGAGCGGGGGGGAGCAGTTCTTC. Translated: CASSPPTSGGEQFF. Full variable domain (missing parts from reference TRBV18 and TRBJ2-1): NAGVMQNPRHLVRRRGQEARLRCSPMKGHSHVYWYRQLPEEGLKFMVYLQKENIIDESGMPKERFSAEFPKEGPSILRIQQVVRGDSAAYFCASSPPTSGGEQFFGPGTRLTVL.

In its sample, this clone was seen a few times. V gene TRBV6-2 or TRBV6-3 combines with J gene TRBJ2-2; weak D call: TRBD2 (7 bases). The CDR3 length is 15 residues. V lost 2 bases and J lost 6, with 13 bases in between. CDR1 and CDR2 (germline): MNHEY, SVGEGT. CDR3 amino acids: CASSYAGAESGELFF. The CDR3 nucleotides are TGTGCCAGCAGTTACGCGGGGGCCGAGTCCGGGGAGCTGTTTTTT.

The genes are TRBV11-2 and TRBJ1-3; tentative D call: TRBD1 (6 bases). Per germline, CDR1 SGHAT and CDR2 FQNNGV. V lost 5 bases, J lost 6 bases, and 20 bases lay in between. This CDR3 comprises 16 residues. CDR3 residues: CASSLNLGRGLNTIYF. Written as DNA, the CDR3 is TGTGCCAGCAGCCTTAACTTAGGCAGGGGTCTAAACACCATATATTTT.

In nucleotides, the CDR3 is TGTGCCAGCAGTTACAGGGGCCCCGAGCAGTACTTC. This gives the protein CASSYRGPEQYF. The V and J genes are TRBV6-2 or TRBV6-3 and TRBJ2-7; possibly TRBD1 for D (5 bases). Trimming removed 2 bases at V and 6 bases at J, with 8 bases between. Germline lookup yields CDR1 MNHEY and CDR2 SVGEGT. The CDR3 has 12 residues.

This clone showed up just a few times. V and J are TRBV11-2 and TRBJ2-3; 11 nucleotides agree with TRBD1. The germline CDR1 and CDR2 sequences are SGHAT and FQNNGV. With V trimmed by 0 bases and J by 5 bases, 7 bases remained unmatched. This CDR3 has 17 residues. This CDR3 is CASSLERDRGKKDTQYF. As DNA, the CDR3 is TGTGCCAGCAGCTTAGAGAGGGACAGGGGGAAGAAAGATACGCAGTATTTT.

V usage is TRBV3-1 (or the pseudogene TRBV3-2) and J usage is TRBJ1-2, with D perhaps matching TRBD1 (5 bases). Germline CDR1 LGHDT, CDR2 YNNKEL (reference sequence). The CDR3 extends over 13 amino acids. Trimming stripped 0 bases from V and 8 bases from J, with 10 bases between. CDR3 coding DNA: TGTGCCAGCAGCCAAGACAGGGTCGGCGGCTACACCTTC. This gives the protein CASSQDRVGGYTF.

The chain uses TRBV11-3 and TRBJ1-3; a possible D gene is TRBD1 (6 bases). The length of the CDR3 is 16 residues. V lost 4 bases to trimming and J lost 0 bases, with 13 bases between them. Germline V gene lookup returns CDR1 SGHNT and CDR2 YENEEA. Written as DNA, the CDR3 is TGTGCCAGCAGCTCGGACAGCGCCGCCTCTGGAAACACCATATATTTT. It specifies CASSSDSAASGNTIYF.

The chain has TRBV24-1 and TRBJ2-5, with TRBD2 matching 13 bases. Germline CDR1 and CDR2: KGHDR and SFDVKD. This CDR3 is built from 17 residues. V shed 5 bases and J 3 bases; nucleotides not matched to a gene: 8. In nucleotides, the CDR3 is TGTGCCACCAGTGCCTCCAGACTAGCGGGGGGCGAAGAGACCCAGTACTTC. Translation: CATSASRLAGGEETQYF.

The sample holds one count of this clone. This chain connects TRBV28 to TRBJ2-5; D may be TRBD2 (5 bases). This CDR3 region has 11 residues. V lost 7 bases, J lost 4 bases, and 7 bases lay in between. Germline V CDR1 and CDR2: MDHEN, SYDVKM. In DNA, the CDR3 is TGTGCCAGCAAGGCGGGAGAGACCCAGTACTTC. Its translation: CASKAGETQYF.

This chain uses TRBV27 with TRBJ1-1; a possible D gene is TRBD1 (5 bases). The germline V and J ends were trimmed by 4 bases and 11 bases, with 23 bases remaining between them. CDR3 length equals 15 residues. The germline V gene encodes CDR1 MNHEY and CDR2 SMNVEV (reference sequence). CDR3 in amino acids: CASSWSGGLPGGAFF. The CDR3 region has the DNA TGTGCCAGCAGTTGGTCGGGCGGTCTGCCTGGGGGGGCTTTCTTT.

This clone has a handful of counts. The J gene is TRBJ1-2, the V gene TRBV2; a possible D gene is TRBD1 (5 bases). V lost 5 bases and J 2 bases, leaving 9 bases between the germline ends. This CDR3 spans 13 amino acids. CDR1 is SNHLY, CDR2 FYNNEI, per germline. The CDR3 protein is CASSRTMNYGYTF. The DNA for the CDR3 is TGTGCCAGCAGTAGGACAATGAACTATGGCTACACCTTC. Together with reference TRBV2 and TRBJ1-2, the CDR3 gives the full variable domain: EPEVTQTPSHQVTQMGQEVILRCVPISNHLYFYWYRQILGQKVEFLVSFYNNEISEKSEIFDDQFSVERPDGSNFTLKIRSTKLEDSAMYFCASSRTMNYGYTFGSGTRLTVV.

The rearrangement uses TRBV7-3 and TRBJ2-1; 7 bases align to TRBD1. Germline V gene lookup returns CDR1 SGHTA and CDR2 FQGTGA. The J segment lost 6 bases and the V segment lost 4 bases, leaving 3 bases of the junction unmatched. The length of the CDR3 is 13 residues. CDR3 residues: CASSSSGGNEQFF. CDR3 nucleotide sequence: TGTGCCAGCAGCTCCTCAGGGGGCAATGAGCAGTTCTTC. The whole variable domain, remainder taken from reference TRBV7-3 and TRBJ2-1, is GAGVSQTPSNKVTEKGKYVELRCDPISGHTALYWYRQSLGQGPEFLIYFQGTGAADDSGLPNDRFFAVRPEGSVSTLKIQRTERGDSAVYLCASSSSGGNEQFFGPGTRLTVL.

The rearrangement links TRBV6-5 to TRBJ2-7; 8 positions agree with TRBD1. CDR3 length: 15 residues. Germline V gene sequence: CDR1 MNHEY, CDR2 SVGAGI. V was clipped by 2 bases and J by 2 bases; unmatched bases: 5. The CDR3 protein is CASSYRYRGAYEQYF. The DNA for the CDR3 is TGTGCCAGCAGTTACCGGTACAGGGGGGCCTACGAGCAGTACTTC.

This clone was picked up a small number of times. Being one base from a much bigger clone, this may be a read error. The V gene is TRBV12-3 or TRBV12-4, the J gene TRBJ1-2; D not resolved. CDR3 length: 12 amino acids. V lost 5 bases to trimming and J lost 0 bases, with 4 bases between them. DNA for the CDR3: TGTGCCAGCAGTGCAGCTAACTATGGCTACACCTTC. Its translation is CASSAANYGYTF.

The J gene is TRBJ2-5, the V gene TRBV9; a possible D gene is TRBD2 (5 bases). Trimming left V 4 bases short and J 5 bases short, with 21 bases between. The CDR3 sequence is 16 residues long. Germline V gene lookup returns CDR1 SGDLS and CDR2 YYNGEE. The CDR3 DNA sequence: TGTGCCAGCAGCCAAGAGGTTACTAGGGCGTATGAGACCCAGTACTTC. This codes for CASSQEVTRAYETQYF.

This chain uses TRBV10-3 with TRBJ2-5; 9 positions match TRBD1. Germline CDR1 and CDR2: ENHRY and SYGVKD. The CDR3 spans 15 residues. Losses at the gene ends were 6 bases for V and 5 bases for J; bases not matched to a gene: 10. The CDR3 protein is CAISRRTGEGETQYF. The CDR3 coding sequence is TGTGCCATCAGCCGTAGGACAGGGGAAGGGGAGACCCAGTACTTC.

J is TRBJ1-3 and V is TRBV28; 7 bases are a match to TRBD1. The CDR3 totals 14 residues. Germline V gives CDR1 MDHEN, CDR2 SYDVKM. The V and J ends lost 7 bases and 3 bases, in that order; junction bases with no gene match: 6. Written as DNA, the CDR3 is TGTGCCAGCACTTCGACAGGGTATGGAAACACCATATATTTT. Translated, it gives CASTSTGYGNTIYF.

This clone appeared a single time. The CDR3 nucleotides are TGCGCCAGCAGCCCAACCGGGGGTGAAGCTTTCTTT. Amino acids: CASSPTGGEAFF. This sequence joins TRBV5-1 and TRBJ1-1, with D possibly matching TRBD1 (5 bases). Trimming stripped 4 bases from V and 7 bases from J, with 11 bases between. CDR1 and CDR2 from the germline V gene are SGHRS and YFSETQ. The CDR3 is 12 amino acids.

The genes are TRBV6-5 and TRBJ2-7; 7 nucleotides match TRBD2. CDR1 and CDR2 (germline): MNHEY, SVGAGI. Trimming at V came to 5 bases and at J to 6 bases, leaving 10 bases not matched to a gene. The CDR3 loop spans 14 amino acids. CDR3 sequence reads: CASSTGEGTREQYF. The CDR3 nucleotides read TGTGCCAGCAGTACTGGGGAGGGGACTCGCGAGCAGTACTTC.

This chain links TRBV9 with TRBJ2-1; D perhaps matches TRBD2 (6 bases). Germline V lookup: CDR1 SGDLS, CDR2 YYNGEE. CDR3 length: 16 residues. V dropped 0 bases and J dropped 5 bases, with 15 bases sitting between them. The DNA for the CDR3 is TGTGCCAGCAGCGTAGGGGGCGGGGACTTAGACAATGAGCAGTTCTTC. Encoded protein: CASSVGGGDLDNEQFF. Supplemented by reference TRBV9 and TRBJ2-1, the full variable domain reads DSGVTQTPKHLITATGQRVTLRCSPRSGDLSVYWYQQSLDQGLQFLIQYYNGEERAKGNILERFSAQQFPDLHSELNLSSLELGDSALYFCASSVGGGDLDNEQFFGPGTRLTVL.

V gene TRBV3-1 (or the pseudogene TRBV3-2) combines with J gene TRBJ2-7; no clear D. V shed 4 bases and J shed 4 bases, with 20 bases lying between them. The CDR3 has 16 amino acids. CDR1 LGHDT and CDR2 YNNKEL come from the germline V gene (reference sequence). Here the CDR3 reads CASSLSLDGWSYEQYF. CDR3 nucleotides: TGTGCCAGCAGCCTGTCGCTTGACGGGTGGTCATACGAGCAGTACTTC.

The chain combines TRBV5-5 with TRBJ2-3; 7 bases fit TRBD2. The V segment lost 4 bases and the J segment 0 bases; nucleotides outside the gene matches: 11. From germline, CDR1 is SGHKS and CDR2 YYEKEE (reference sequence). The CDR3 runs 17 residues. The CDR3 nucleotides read TGTGCCAGCAGCACGGCCCTAGCGGTCTTTAGCACAGATACGCAGTATTTT. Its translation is CASSTALAVFSTDTQYF.

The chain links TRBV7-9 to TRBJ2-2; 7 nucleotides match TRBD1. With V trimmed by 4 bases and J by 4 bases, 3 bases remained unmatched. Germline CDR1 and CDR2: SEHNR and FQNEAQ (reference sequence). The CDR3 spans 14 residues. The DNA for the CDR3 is TGTGCCAGCAGCTCGTCAGGGGGCACCGGGGAGCTGTTTTTT. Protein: CASSSSGGTGELFF.

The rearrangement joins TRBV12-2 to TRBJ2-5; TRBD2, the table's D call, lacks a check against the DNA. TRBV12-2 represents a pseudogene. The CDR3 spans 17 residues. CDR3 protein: CASRLLQELAGEETQYF. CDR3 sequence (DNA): TGTGCAAGTCGCTTACTCCAAGAACTAGCGGGGGAAGAGACCCAGTACTTC.

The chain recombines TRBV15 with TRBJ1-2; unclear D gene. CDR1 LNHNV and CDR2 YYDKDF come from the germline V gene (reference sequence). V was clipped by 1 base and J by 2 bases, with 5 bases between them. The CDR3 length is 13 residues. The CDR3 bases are TGTGCCACCAGCAGAGTGGCAAACTATGGCTACACCTTC. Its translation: CATSRVANYGYTF.

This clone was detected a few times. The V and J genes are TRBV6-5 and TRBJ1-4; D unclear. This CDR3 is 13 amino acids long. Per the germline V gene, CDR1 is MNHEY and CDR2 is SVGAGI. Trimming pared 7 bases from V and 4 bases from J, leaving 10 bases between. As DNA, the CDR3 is TGTGCCAGCAATATGCGGCGTAATGAAAAACTGTTTTTT. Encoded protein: CASNMRRNEKLFF.

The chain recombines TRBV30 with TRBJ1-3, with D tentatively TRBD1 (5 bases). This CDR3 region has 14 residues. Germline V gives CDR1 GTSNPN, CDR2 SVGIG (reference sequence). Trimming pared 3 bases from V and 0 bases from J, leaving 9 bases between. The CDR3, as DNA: TGTGCCTGGAGCGACAGCTACTCTGGAAACACCATATATTTT. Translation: CAWSDSYSGNTIYF.